What follows are 17 T cell receptor beta chains derived from one specimen sequenced in a study of T cell repertoires in cytomegalovirus infection. Their recognized antigens are unknown. MiXCR, applied by TCRdb to the reads, yields one record per CDR3 protein. This sample has 400,000 to 600,000 distinct CDR3 sequences, with about 42% found just once. The sample was cultured PBMCs, taken from culture after CMV antigen stimulation. The origin of the receptors is a human donor in good health (CMV status not recorded). Some clones in this sample may be carry-over from other donors' samples.

V usage is TRBV6-1 and J usage is TRBJ2-1; tentatively, D is TRBD1 (5 bases). The ends were cut back, 2 bases at V and 7 bases at J, with 21 bases in the middle. Germline lookup yields CDR1 MNHNS and CDR2 SASEGT. The CDR3 runs 17 residues. CDR3 amino acids: CASSEQRKPIYRNEQFF. For the CDR3, the DNA is TGTGCCAGCAGTGAACAACGTAAGCCTATCTACAGGAATGAGCAGTTCTTC.

In its sample, this clonotype was seen a few times. The V call is TRBV20-1, the J call TRBJ2-7; 7 nucleotides agree with TRBD2. This CDR3 comprises 15 residues. Germline CDR1 DFQATT, CDR2 SNEGSKA (reference sequence). With V trimmed by 3 bases and J by 6 bases, 14 bases remained unmatched. CDR3 loop: CSASSGTEGGAEQYF. The CDR3 nucleotides are TGCAGTGCTAGTTCAGGGACCGAGGGAGGGGCCGAGCAGTACTTC.

The chain is built from TRBV28 and TRBJ2-7; D uncertain. V lost 1 base, J lost 0 bases, and 10 bases lay in between. Germline CDR1 and CDR2: MDHEN and SYDVKM. This CDR3 region has 15 residues. The CDR3 sequence is CASSLSVISSYEQYF. CDR3 DNA: TGTGCCAGCAGTTTATCTGTAATCTCCTCCTACGAGCAGTACTTC.

The J gene is TRBJ2-7, the V gene TRBV5-1; perhaps TRBD1 as D (6 bases). V was clipped by 0 bases and J by 6 bases, with 10 bases between them. Germline-derived CDR1 and CDR2 are SGHRS and YFSETQ. The CDR3 is 13 residues long. DNA of the CDR3: TGCGCCAGCAGCTTGGCTCCAGGGGTCGAGCAGTACTTC. Translation: CASSLAPGVEQYF.

This clonotype was picked up a small number of times. The J gene is TRBJ1-5, the V gene TRBV20-1; D gene ambiguous. Trimming left V 4 bases short and J 5 bases short, with 18 bases between. The length of the CDR3 is 15 residues. Germline V CDR1 and CDR2: DFQATT, SNEGSKA (reference sequence). CDR3 nucleotide sequence: TGCAGTGCTACGACTATGGGGTTTAGGGATCAGCCCCAGCATTTT. Translated: CSATTMGFRDQPQHF.

There are a few counts of this clonotype. The rearrangement joins TRBV7-6 to TRBJ1-6; D unresolved. The germline gives CDR1 SGHVS, CDR2 FNYEAQ. V was pared by 0 bases and J by 8 bases, with 5 bases between. The CDR3 consists of 13 residues. The CDR3 is CASSLASDSPLHF. The CDR3 DNA reads TGTGCCAGCAGCTTAGCGTCCGATTCACCCCTCCACTTT.

The CDR3 DNA follows: TGTGCCAGCAGTTTTTTTCGCGACGAGCAGTACTTC. Translated, it gives CASSFFRDEQYF. This chain connects TRBV12-3 or TRBV12-4 to TRBJ2-7; D remains unclear. The V and J ends lost 3 bases and 5 bases respectively, with 8 bases between them. The CDR3 is 12 residues long.

V is TRBV25-1 and J is TRBJ1-6, with a tentative D call TRBD1 (5 bases). Trimming shortened V by 5 bases and J by 7 bases, and 12 bases separated the two germline ends. The CDR3 is made up of 14 amino acids. The germline CDR1 and CDR2 sequences are MGHDK and SYGVNS. The CDR3 nucleotides are TGTGCCAGCAGTTCCCTACAGGCGAATTCACCCCTCCACTTT. It codes for CASSSLQANSPLHF. The variable domain in full, completed from reference TRBV25-1 and TRBJ1-6, reads EADIYQTPRYLVIGTGKKITLECSQTMGHDKMYWYQQDPGMELHLIHYSYGVNSTEKGDLSSESTVSRIRTEHFPLTLESARPSHTSQYLCASSSLQANSPLHFGNGTRLTVT.

The chain carries TRBV2 and TRBJ1-4, with TRBD1 as a possible D gene (5 bases). Germline V lookup: CDR1 SNHLY, CDR2 FYNNEI. V shed 7 bases and J shed 8 bases, with 14 bases lying between them. The CDR3 is 13 residues long. The CDR3 DNA follows: TGTGCCAGCATGTCGACAGTTGGAGAAAAACTGTTTTTT. This sequence encodes CASMSTVGEKLFF.

This clonotype showed up just once. A junction boundary mismatches the germline segment, possibly from a read error. The chain is built from TRBV4-1 and TRBJ1-5; 8 bases map to TRBD1. Germline V gives CDR1 MGHRA, CDR2 YSYEKL. The CDR3 extends over 15 amino acids. The CDR3 spells CASSQDTGGHQPQHF. As DNA, the CDR3 is TGTGCCAGCAGCCAAGATACAGGGGGGCATCAGCCCCAGCATTTT.

The V gene is TRBV5-1, the J gene TRBJ2-6; D gene ambiguous. Germline loops: CDR1 SGHRS, CDR2 YFSETQ. The CDR3 is 15 residues long. The V and J ends lost 4 bases and 6 bases respectively, with 14 bases between them. The CDR3 is CASSATPLEANVLTF. Written as DNA, the CDR3 is TGCGCCAGCAGCGCTACCCCCCTGGAGGCCAACGTCCTGACTTTC.

V and J are TRBV6-6 and TRBJ1-5, with D unclear. Trimming took 5 bases from V and 0 from J, leaving 17 bases between them. This CDR3 is built from 17 residues. Germline V lookup: CDR1 MNHNY, CDR2 SVGAGI (reference sequence). This CDR3 reads CASSDPRGSLSNQPQHF. The CDR3 DNA is TGTGCCAGCAGTGATCCGCGGGGTTCCCTTAGCAATCAGCCCCAGCATTTT.

The CDR3 reads CASSPPSGAGGNEQFF. The CDR3 region has the DNA TGTGCCAGCTCACCACCTAGCGGGGCAGGAGGGAATGAGCAGTTCTTC. This chain joins TRBV18 and TRBJ2-1, with 8 bases matching TRBD2. Trimming at V came to 0 bases and at J to 7 bases, leaving 8 bases not matched to a gene. CDR1 and CDR2 from the germline V gene are KGHSH and LQKENI. The CDR3 has 16 residues.

V and J are TRBV11-2 and TRBJ2-3; 13 nucleotides match TRBD2. CDR3 length: 19 residues. Trimming at V came to 4 bases and at J to 4 bases, leaving 14 bases not matched to a gene. From germline, CDR1 is SGHAT and CDR2 FQNNGV. CDR3 sequence (DNA): TGTGCCAGCAGCTGGCGACTAGCGGGAGGTACCCTTGGTTCAGATACGCAGTATTTT. Translated: CASSWRLAGGTLGSDTQYF.

V gene TRBV7-9 combines with J gene TRBJ1-4; D not certain. Germline assignment: CDR1 SEHNR and CDR2 FQNEAQ (reference sequence). This CDR3 contains 13 residues. The germline V and J ends were trimmed by 6 bases and 0 bases, with 5 bases remaining between them. The CDR3 DNA reads as TGTGCCAGCAGACCAACAACTAATGAAAAACTGTTTTTT. It codes for CASRPTTNEKLFF.

This clonotype was seen ten or more times. This chain links TRBV7-2 with TRBJ2-7, with 10 bases identical to TRBD2. From germline, CDR1 is SGHTA and CDR2 FQGNSA. This CDR3 comprises 15 residues. Trimming took 5 bases from V and 2 from J; bases not matched to a gene: 6. The DNA for the CDR3 is TGTGCCAGCAGCCGTCGTAGCGGGGGGCCCTACGAGCAGTACTTC. This encodes CASSRRSGGPYEQYF.

V is TRBV19 and J is TRBJ2-7; TRBD1 aligns across 7 bases. The CDR3 consists of 13 residues. The germline CDR1 and CDR2 sequences are LNHDA and SQIVND (reference sequence). J was trimmed by 5 bases and V by 6 bases; bases with no gene match: 7. The CDR3 is CASSPTGLDEQYF. CDR3 nucleotides: TGTGCCAGTAGCCCGACAGGGCTGGACGAGCAGTACTTC.